This T cell receptor beta chain was observed in a study of CD4 T cells in relation to SARS-CoV-2 and coronaviruses. Sequenced by immunoSEQ multiplex PCR; TCRdb stores in-frame clones only, minus some. Of some 21,000 clones listed, around 80% are singletons. Remarks on this clone: The antigen remains unidentified.

The germline V gene encodes CDR1 SNHLY and CDR2 FYNNEI. The length of the CDR3 is 13 residues. V was shortened by 7 bases and J by 1 base, with 8 bases between the two germline ends. Unexposed donor CD4+ T cells date from about 2011-2018, before the COVID-19 pandemic. Isolation of CD4+ T cells took place after less than twelve days in culture. Source material: CD4+ T cells from PBMCs, cultured in vitro. This sequence was found in a human donor in good health. The J gene is TRBJ1-5, the V gene TRBV2; D is unresolved. In nucleotides, the CDR3 is TGTGCCAGCATGAGGGAGAGCAATCAGCCCCAGCATTTT. Translated, it gives CASMRESNQPQHF.